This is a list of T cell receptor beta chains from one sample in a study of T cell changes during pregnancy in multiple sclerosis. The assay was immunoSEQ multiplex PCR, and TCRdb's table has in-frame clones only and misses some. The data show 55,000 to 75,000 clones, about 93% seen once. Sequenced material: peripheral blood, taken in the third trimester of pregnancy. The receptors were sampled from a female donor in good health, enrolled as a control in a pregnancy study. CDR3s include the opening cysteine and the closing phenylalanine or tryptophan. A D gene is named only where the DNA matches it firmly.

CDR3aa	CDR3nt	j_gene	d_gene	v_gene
CASNTPVGGSTEAFF	TGTGCCAGCAATACTCCCGTTGGGGGGTCCACTGAAGCTTTCTTT	TRBJ1-1	.	TRBV28
CASSLWLSGSSRNTEAFF	TGTGCCAGCAGTTTATGGCTATCGGGAAGTTCGAGGAACACTGAAGCTTTCTTT	TRBJ1-1	.	TRBV28
CASSLGSGGPGDTGELFF	TGTGCCAGCAGTTTGGGATCCGGGGGGCCGGGGGACACCGGGGAGCTGTTTTTT	TRBJ2-2	.	TRBV27
CASSLVGQTAYEQYF	TGTGCCAGCAGCTTAGTGGGACAGACGGCCTACGAGCAGTACTTC	TRBJ2-7	TRBD1	TRBV11-2
CASSSGTTYEQYF	TGTGCCAGCAGCTCCGGGACTACCTACGAGCAGTACTTC	TRBJ2-7	TRBD2	TRBV7-9
CAIPDRPSNTGELFF	TGTGCCATCCCGGACAGGCCATCGAACACCGGGGAGCTGTTTTTT	TRBJ2-2	TRBD1	TRBV7-9
CASSLSQTGFSYGYTF	TGTGCCAGCAGCTTATCACAGACAGGTTTCAGCTATGGCTACACCTTC	TRBJ1-2	.	TRBV7-2
CASSLAANTGELFF	TGTGCCAGCAGTTTAGCTGCGAACACCGGGGAGCTGTTTTTT	TRBJ2-2	.	TRBV11-3
CSVESVSLTGEQFF	TGCAGCGTTGAATCAGTAAGCCTTACAGGTGAGCAGTTCTTC	TRBJ2-1	.	TRBV29-1
CASSSGQGGLLSYEQYF	TGTGCCAGCAGTTCAGGGCAGGGAGGCTTACTCTCCTACGAGCAGTACTTC	TRBJ2-7	.	TRBV6-9
CASSARQGAISTEAFF	TGTGCCAGCAGTGCCCGACAGGGGGCTATTAGCACTGAAGCTTTCTTT	TRBJ1-1	TRBD1	TRBV27
CASSQGEDRVGELFF	TGCGCCAGCAGCCAAGGAGAGGACAGGGTGGGGGAGCTGTTTTTT	TRBJ2-2	TRBD1	TRBV4-3
CASSQDAGGTYEQYF	TGCGCCAGCAGCCAAGACGCAGGGGGAACCTACGAGCAGTACTTC	TRBJ2-7	TRBD1	TRBV4-1
CASSLAQGTYEQYF	TGTGCCAGCAGCTTAGCGCAGGGTACCTACGAGCAGTACTTC	TRBJ2-7	.	TRBV7-8
CASSLLAGEFGELFF	TGTGCCAGCAGCTTATTGGCAGGGGAGTTCGGGGAGCTGTTTTTT	TRBJ2-2	.	TRBV7-3